The T cell receptor beta chain described here comes from a study of human T cells and chemical hapten exposure. Study background: In the approximately 24-week study, patients were dosed weekly with diphenylcyclopropenone on the scalp throughout. Study conclusions and caveats: Because all patients had alopecia, their immune responses might differ from healthy ones.

Unique molecular identifiers were linked by the library to individual cDNA molecules. TCRdb re-analysed the RACE reads in MiXCR, keeping a single row per CDR3 protein. The data hold 370,000 or so distinct CDR3 sequences, with more than 4.5% observed a single time. The time point denotes: patch test 1, 2 weeks after DPC sensitization. Treatment here: therapeutic diphenylcyclopropenone sensitization with weekly scalp DPC. Before extraction, the whole blood was not fractionated, and total RNA was taken from it. This clonotype was found a few times. The antigen is unknown. The sample here was whole blood, taken in connection with sensitization to the hapten diphenylcyclopropenone (DPC). The TCR was taken from a woman aged 45-65 years with alopecia areata. Some clones in this sample may be carry-over from other donors' samples.

The CDR3 region has the DNA TGTGCCAGCAGCACGGGGGGCACCGGGGAGCTGTTTTTT. Translating it yields CASSTGGTGELFF. This sequence joins TRBV7-7 and TRBJ2-2, with TRBD2 matching 7 bases. V trimming: 5 bases; J trimming: 4 bases; junction bases outside the gene matches: 1. CDR1 is SSHAT and CDR2 is FNYEAQ in the germline V gene (reference sequence). The CDR3 runs 13 residues.